The 32 T cell receptor beta chains below all came from one sample that was sequenced in a study of neurological immune-mediated disorders. The sample's time point: longitudinal time-point 3. TCRdb reprocessed the 5' RACE reads via MiXCR and lists one record per CDR3 protein. This table holds some 43,000 distinct CDR3 sequences, approximately 11% found once. The sequencing sample was made of PBMCs. These receptors were collected from a male donor with HTLV-1-associated myelopathy (HAM/TSP).

This clonotype was counted many times. This sequence joins TRBV4-1 and TRBJ2-6; weak D call: TRBD2 (6 bases). Trimming shortened V by 0 bases and J by 4 bases, and 10 bases separated the two germline ends. Germline V lookup: CDR1 MGHRA, CDR2 YSYEKL. The CDR3 covers 16 residues. The chain's CDR3 is CASSQDPAGGANVLTF. CDR3 DNA sequence: TGCGCCAGCAGCCAAGATCCCGCGGGGGGGGCCAACGTCCTGACTTTC.

This clonotype has a count of ten or more. The chain combines TRBV5-5 with TRBJ2-3; 10 nucleotides match TRBD2. Germline CDR1 reads SGHKS; CDR2 reads YYEKEE (reference sequence). The J segment lost 0 bases and the V segment lost 2 bases, leaving 9 bases of the junction unmatched. The CDR3 covers 18 residues. The CDR3 nucleotides read TGTGCCAGCAGCTTAAGGGCTAGCGGGGGTTTTAGCACAGATACGCAGTATTTT. It specifies CASSLRASGGFSTDTQYF. Variable domain in full (rest from reference TRBV5-5 and TRBJ2-3): DAGVTQSPTHLIKTRGQQVTLRCSPISGHKSVSWYQQVLGQGPQFIFQYYEKEERGRGNFPDRFSARQFPNYSSELNVNALLLGDSALYLCASSLRASGGFSTDTQYFGPGTRLTVL.

This clonotype occurred many times. The V call is TRBV12-3 or TRBV12-4, the J call TRBJ1-3; weak D call: TRBD1 (5 bases). V gave up 4 bases and J gave up 6 bases, with 16 bases separating them. CDR3 length: 15 amino acids. This CDR3 is CASSYVRGAENTIYF. The CDR3 DNA reads TGTGCCAGCAGTTACGTTCGAGGGGCTGAAAACACCATATATTTT.

This clonotype has at least ten counts. The chain recombines TRBV20-1 with TRBJ1-2; D possibly corresponds to TRBD1 (5 bases). V was shortened by 3 bases and J by 2 bases, with 16 bases between the two germline ends. Germline CDR1 reads DFQATT; CDR2 reads SNEGSKA (reference sequence). This CDR3 has 15 residues. The CDR3 bases are TGCAGTGCTAGCGACGGGACCGAGAAAAACTATGGCTACACCTTC. Residues: CSASDGTEKNYGYTF.

This clonotype has a count of ten or more. The rearrangement uses TRBV12-5 and TRBJ2-3; no clear D gene. Germline V gene lookup returns CDR1 LGHNT and CDR2 FRNRAP. Between the trimmed V and J ends, which lost 0 bases and 4 bases, there was a span of 2 bases. The CDR3 contains 12 residues. CDR3 residues: CASGLVPDTQYF. In DNA form, the CDR3 reads TGTGCTAGTGGTTTGGTACCAGATACGCAGTATTTT.

This clonotype has at least ten counts. This chain joins TRBV4-2 and TRBJ2-2; D is undetermined. Trimming removed 4 bases at V and 3 bases at J, with 12 bases between. This CDR3 comprises 15 residues. CDR1 is LGHNA, CDR2 YNFKEQ, per germline. This chain's CDR3 is CASSPRVPDTGELFF. For the CDR3, the DNA is TGTGCCAGCAGCCCCCGTGTGCCGGACACCGGGGAGCTGTTTTTT.

This clonotype was recorded many times. V and J are TRBV6-2 or TRBV6-3 and TRBJ2-5, with 12 bases matching TRBD2. Trimming took 4 bases from V and 4 from J; bases not matched to a gene: 13. Germline assignment: CDR1 MNHEY and CDR2 SVGEGT. This CDR3 spans 18 amino acids. This CDR3 is CASSWSARLAGGPETQYF. CDR3 bases: TGTGCCAGCAGTTGGTCGGCCAGGCTAGCGGGGGGGCCAGAGACCCAGTACTTC.

In this sample, this clonotype turned up many times. CDR3 protein: CASSSGASMAYSNQPQHF. DNA for the CDR3: TGTGCCAGCAGTTCCGGGGCCTCGATGGCCTATAGCAATCAGCCCCAGCATTTT. V is TRBV12-3 or TRBV12-4 and J is TRBJ1-5, with D maybe TRBD1 (5 bases). This CDR3 is 18 amino acids long. The V end was cut by 4 bases, the J end by 0 bases, with 19 bases between.

This clonotype was detected ten times or more. The chain has TRBV5-1 and TRBJ2-3, with D maybe TRBD2 (7 bases). The CDR3 totals 15 residues. Trimming removed 0 bases at V and 2 bases at J, with 10 bases between. Per germline, CDR1 SGHRS and CDR2 YFSETQ. Here the CDR3 DNA reads TGCGCCAGCAGCTTGGACGCGGGGGCCACAGATACGCAGTATTTT. Protein sequence: CASSLDAGATDTQYF.

Turning to this clonotype: With a much larger clone just one base away, this may be a read error. The chain joins TRBV6-2 or TRBV6-3 to TRBJ1-2; D gene uncertain. The V end lost 2 bases, the J end lost 3 bases, and 16 bases lay between the germline ends. CDR1 is MNHEY, CDR2 SVGEGT, per germline. The CDR3 is 16 amino acids. CDR3 DNA sequence: TGTGCCAGCAGTTACAGTAATCCAACAGAATACTATGGCTACACCTTC. Translating it yields CASSYSNPTEYYGYTF.

The table lists this clonotype with many counts. This chain joins TRBV20-1 and TRBJ2-7, with TRBD2 identical over 8 bases. V was pared by 1 base and J by 4 bases, with 9 bases of the junction left unmatched. Germline CDR1 reads DFQATT; CDR2 reads SNEGSKA (reference sequence). This CDR3 is built from 15 residues. CDR3: CSARGSGGGQYEQYF. The CDR3 region has the DNA TGCAGTGCTAGAGGTTCGGGGGGGGGCCAATACGAGCAGTACTTC.

This chain links TRBV5-6 with TRBJ2-1; unclear D gene. V lost 0 bases, J lost 8 bases, and 12 bases lay in between. The V gene's germline CDR1 is SGHDT and CDR2 YYEEEE. The CDR3 is 14 residues long. The CDR3 is CASSLGAILDEQFF. For the CDR3, the DNA is TGTGCCAGCAGCTTGGGGGCTATTTTAGATGAGCAGTTCTTC.

This clonotype showed up many times. The V call is TRBV12-3 or TRBV12-4, the J call TRBJ1-5; no clear D. The CDR3 is made up of 15 amino acids. Trimming stripped 1 base from V and 2 bases from J, with 9 bases between. The CDR3 DNA reads as TGTGCCAGCAGTTTAGGGTGGGAGGGCAATCAGCCCCAGCATTTT. Translating it yields CASSLGWEGNQPQHF.

This clonotype is judged large. The chain recombines TRBV20-1 with TRBJ1-5, with D perhaps TRBD1 (6 bases). V gave up 6 bases and J gave up 6 bases, with 15 bases separating them. CDR1 and CDR2 (germline): DFQATT, SNEGSKA (reference sequence). CDR3 size: 13 residues. DNA for the CDR3: TGCAGTGCGTCCACAGGGTTGAGTCAGCCCCAGCATTTT. The encoded protein is CSASTGLSQPQHF.

This clonotype was picked up many times. This sequence joins TRBV20-1 and TRBJ2-2; a possible D gene is TRBD1 (6 bases). CDR3 size: 16 residues. V was shortened by 3 bases and J by 2 bases, with 16 bases between the two germline ends. Germline CDR1 DFQATT, CDR2 SNEGSKA (reference sequence). The CDR3 region is CSARDPGHINTGELFF. The CDR3, as DNA: TGCAGTGCTAGGGATCCGGGACATATTAACACCGGGGAGCTGTTTTTT.

The chain uses TRBV9 and TRBJ2-5, with D perhaps being TRBD1 or TRBD2 (5 bases each). Trimming took off 2 bases at V and 4 bases at J, with 12 bases between the two ends. The CDR3 spans 14 residues. Germline V gene sequence: CDR1 SGDLS, CDR2 YYNGEE. The CDR3: CASSVDGAVETQYF. CDR3 bases: TGTGCCAGCAGCGTCGACGGGGCGGTAGAGACCCAGTACTTC.

This clonotype was recorded at least ten times. This sequence joins TRBV30 and TRBJ1-4; D is ambiguous. Trimming took off 0 bases at V and 7 bases at J, with 6 bases between the two ends. The CDR3 extends over 12 amino acids. Germline V gives CDR1 GTSNPN, CDR2 SVGIG (reference sequence). The DNA of the CDR3 is TGTGCCTGGAGTGTCCATAGTGAAAAACTGTTTTTT. Encoded protein: CAWSVHSEKLFF.

The table lists this clonotype with many counts. This chain joins TRBV6-5 and TRBJ2-3, with TRBD2 identical over 7 bases. Germline assignment: CDR1 MNHEY and CDR2 SVGAGI. The junction had 5 bases not matched to a gene; V was cut back by 4 bases and J by 7 bases. The CDR3 is 13 residues long. In DNA, the CDR3 is TGTGCCAGCAGTTGGGTGGGGGGGTATACGCAGTATTTT. Translating gives CASSWVGGYTQYF.

This clonotype was seen many times. J is TRBJ2-7 and V is TRBV29-1; D gene unclear. CDR1 is SQVTM, CDR2 ANQGSEA, per germline. With 5 bases removed from V and 2 bases from J, the gap between germline ends came to 13 bases. The CDR3 has 13 residues. CDR3 sequence reads: CSVREVATYEQYF. As DNA, the CDR3 is TGCAGCGTTCGAGAGGTCGCCACCTACGAGCAGTACTTC.

This chain connects TRBV2 to TRBJ2-5; TRBD2 might be the D (6 bases). Germline V gene sequence: CDR1 SNHLY, CDR2 FYNNEI. Trimming left V 10 bases short and J 8 bases short, with 17 bases between. CDR3 length equals 12 residues. The CDR3 sequence is CATQGLGGTQYF. In DNA form, the CDR3 reads TGTGCCACCCAGGGCCTGGGGGGAACCCAGTACTTC.

This clonotype has a count of ten or more. This rearrangement joins TRBV5-6 to TRBJ1-5, with D perhaps TRBD1 (6 bases). V was trimmed by 0 bases and J by 2 bases, leaving 21 bases between them. Germline values: CDR1 SGHDT, CDR2 YYEEEE. This CDR3 spans 19 amino acids. CDR3 nucleotides: TGTGCCAGCAGCTTGGGGAGCGGGGGCTCTCAAAGCGGCAATCAGCCCCAGCATTTT. Its protein is CASSLGSGGSQSGNQPQHF.

This clonotype was recorded at least ten times. This chain links TRBV28 with TRBJ2-7; D is perhaps TRBD1 or TRBD2 (6 bases each). Trimming pared 8 bases from V and 3 bases from J, leaving 26 bases between. From germline, CDR1 is MDHEN and CDR2 SYDVKM. The CDR3 runs 17 residues. This chain's CDR3 is CASCLRGSGTIGYEQYF. Here the CDR3 DNA reads TGTGCCAGCTGCCTCCGGGGGTCAGGGACAATCGGCTACGAGCAGTACTTC.

This clonotype was seen many times. The chain has TRBV2 and TRBJ2-1; either TRBD1 or TRBD2 may supply D (5 bases each). Trimming left V 2 bases short and J 10 bases short, with 12 bases between. The CDR3 runs 13 residues. Germline V gene data show CDR1 as SNHLY and CDR2 as FYNNEI. The CDR3 DNA sequence: TGTGCCAGCAGTGAACAGGGAGTATGGGAGCAGTTCTTC. This encodes CASSEQGVWEQFF.

This clonotype was recorded many times. This may come from a read error, since a much larger clone is one base off. Here the CDR3 omits its conserved ending phenylalanine or tryptophan, so a read error is the likely source. The DNA of the CDR3 is TGCGCCAGCAGCTTGGATCCCGCACTCGGCGAGCAGTACATC. It translates to CASSLDPALGEQYI. The gene calls are TRBV5-1 and TRBJ2-7; unclear D gene. Trimming cost V 0 bases and J 6 bases, with 13 bases left between them. Germline values: CDR1 SGHRS, CDR2 YFSETQ. CDR3 length equals 14 residues.

This chain links TRBV5-1 with TRBJ2-2; 8 bases are a match to TRBD1. V shed 4 bases and J 6 bases; nucleotides not matched to a gene: 11. The CDR3 consists of 16 residues. CDR1 and CDR2 from the germline V gene are SGHRS and YFSETQ. CDR3: CASSPPGQGAAGELFF. In DNA, the CDR3 is TGCGCCAGCAGCCCCCCGGGGCAGGGGGCTGCCGGGGAGCTGTTTTTT.

This clonotype showed up many times. J is TRBJ2-3 and V is TRBV5-1, with D perhaps TRBD1 or TRBD2 (6 bases each). Looked up from germline, CDR1 is SGHRS and CDR2 is YFSETQ. The CDR3 covers 13 residues. V lost 7 bases to trimming and J lost 5 bases, with 14 bases between them. The CDR3 spells CASGRGALDTQYF. The CDR3 nucleotides are TGCGCCAGCGGAAGGGGGGCCCTAGATACGCAGTATTTT.

This clonotype came up many times. V gene TRBV20-1 combines with J gene TRBJ1-6, with D possibly TRBD1 on 6 matching bases. Germline CDR1 DFQATT, CDR2 SNEGSKA (reference sequence). Trimming stripped 2 bases from V and 7 bases from J, with 12 bases between. The CDR3 runs to 14 residues. CDR3 loop: CSARPRTGNSPLHF. CDR3 DNA: TGCAGTGCTAGACCTCGTACAGGGAATTCACCCCTCCACTTT.

This clonotype was seen many times. The rearrangement uses TRBV20-1 and TRBJ2-7, with 11 bases aligning to TRBD2. The CDR3 extends over 15 amino acids. In germline, CDR1 is DFQATT, CDR2 SNEGSKA (reference sequence). Unmatched junction bases numbered 11, after V lost 6 bases and J lost 4 bases. CDR3 residues: CSAREPSGGLYEQYF. The CDR3 nucleotides read TGCAGTGCGAGGGAACCTAGCGGGGGGTTATACGAGCAGTACTTC.

As to this clonotype: A read error may explain this, as a much larger clone is one base away. J is TRBJ2-1 and V is TRBV20-1; D remains ambiguous. CDR3 size: 13 residues. Deletions cut 6 bases from V and 8 bases from J, with 17 bases between. Germline lookup yields CDR1 DFQATT and CDR2 SNEGSKA (reference sequence). The CDR3 DNA reads as TGCAGTGCCCTCCGCCCCTCCGGGCATGAGCAGTTCTTC. Translation gives CSALRPSGHEQFF.

This clonotype was observed at least ten times. This chain connects TRBV3-1 to TRBJ2-3; the D is unclear. CDR1 is LGHDT, CDR2 YNNKEL, per germline (reference sequence). The CDR3 runs 12 residues. Trimming removed 5 bases from V and 6 bases from J, with 9 bases in between. This CDR3 is CASSYEWDTQYF. CDR3 nucleotides: TGTGCCAGCAGCTACGAGTGGGATACGCAGTATTTT.

This clonotype occurred many times. The rearrangement joins TRBV28 to TRBJ2-5; 7 bases agree with TRBD1. The CDR3 sequence is 15 residues long. Unmatched junction bases numbered 11, after V lost 5 bases and J lost 5 bases. CDR1 is MDHEN and CDR2 is SYDVKM in the germline V gene. The CDR3 loop is CASSPKLGGVETQYF. The CDR3, as DNA: TGTGCCAGCAGTCCTAAGCTAGGGGGCGTCGAGACCCAGTACTTC.

Ten or more counts support this clonotype. The junction departs from the called germline gene at one end, perhaps through a read error. The chain uses TRBV28 and TRBJ1-1; TRBD1 is a possible D gene (5 bases). In germline, CDR1 is MDHEN, CDR2 SYDVKM. This CDR3 region has 11 residues. CDR3 region: CASSTHREDSF. CDR3 nucleotide sequence: TGTGCCAGCAGTACACACCGAGAAGACAGTTTT.